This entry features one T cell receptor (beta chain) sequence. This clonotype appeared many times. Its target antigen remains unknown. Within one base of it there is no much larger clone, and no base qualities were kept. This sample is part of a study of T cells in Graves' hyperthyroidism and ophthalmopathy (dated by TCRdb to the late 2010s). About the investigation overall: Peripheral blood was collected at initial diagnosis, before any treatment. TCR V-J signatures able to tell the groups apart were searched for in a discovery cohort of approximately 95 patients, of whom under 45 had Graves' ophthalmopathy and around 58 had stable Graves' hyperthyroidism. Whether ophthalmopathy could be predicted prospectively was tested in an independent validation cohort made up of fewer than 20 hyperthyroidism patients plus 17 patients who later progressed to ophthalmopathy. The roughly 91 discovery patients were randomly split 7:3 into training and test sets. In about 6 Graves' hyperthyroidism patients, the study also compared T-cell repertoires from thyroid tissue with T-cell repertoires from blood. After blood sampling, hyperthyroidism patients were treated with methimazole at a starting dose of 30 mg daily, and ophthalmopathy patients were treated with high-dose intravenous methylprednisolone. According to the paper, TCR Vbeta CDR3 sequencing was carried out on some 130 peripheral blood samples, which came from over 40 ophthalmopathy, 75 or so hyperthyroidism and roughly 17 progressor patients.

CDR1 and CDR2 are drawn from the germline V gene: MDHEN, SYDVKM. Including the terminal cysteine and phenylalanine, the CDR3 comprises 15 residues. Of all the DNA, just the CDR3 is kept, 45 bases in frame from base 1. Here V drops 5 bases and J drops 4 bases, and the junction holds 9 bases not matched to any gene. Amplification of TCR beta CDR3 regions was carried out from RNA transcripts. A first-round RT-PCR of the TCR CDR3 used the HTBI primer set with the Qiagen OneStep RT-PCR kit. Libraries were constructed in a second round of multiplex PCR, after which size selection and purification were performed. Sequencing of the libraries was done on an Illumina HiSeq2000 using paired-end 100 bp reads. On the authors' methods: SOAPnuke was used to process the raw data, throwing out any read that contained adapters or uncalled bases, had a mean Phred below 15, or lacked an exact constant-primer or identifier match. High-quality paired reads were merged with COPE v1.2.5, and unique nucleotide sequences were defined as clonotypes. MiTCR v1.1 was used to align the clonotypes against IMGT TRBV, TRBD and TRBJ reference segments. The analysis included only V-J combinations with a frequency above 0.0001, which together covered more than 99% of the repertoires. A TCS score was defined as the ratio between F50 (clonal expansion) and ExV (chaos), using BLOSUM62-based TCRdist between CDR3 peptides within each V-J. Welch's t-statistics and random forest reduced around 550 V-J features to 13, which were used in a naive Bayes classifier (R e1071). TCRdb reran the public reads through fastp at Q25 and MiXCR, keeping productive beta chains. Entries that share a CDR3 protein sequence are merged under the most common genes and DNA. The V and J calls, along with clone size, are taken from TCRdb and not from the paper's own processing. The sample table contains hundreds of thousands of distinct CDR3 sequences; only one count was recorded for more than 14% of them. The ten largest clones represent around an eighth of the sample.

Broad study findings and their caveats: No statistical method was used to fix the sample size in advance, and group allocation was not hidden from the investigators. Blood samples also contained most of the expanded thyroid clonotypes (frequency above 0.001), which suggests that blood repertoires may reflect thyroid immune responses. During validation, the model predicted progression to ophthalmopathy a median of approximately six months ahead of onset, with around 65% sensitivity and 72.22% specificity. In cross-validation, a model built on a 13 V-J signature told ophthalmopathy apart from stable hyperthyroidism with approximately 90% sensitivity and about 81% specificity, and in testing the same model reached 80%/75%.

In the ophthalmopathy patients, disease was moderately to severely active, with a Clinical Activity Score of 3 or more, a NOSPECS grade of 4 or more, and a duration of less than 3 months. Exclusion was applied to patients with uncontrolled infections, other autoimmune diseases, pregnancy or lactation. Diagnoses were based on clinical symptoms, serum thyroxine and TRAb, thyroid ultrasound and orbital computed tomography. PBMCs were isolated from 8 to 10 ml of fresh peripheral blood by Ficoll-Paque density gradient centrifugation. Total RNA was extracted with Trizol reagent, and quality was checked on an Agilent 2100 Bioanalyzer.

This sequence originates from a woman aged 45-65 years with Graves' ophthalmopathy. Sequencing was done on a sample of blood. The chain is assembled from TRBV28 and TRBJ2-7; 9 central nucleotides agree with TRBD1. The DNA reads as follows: TGTGCCAGCAGTGACTCCGGGACAGGGTGGTACGAGCAGTACTTC. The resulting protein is CASSDSGTGWYEQYF.